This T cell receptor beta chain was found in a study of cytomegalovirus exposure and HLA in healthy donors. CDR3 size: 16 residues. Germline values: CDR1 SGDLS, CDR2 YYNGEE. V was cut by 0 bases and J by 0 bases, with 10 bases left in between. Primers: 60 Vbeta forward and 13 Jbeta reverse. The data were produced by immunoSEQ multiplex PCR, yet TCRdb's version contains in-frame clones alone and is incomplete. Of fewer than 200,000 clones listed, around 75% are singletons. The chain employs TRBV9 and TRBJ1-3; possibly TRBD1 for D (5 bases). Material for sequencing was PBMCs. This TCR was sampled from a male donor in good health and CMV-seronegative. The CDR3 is CASSVAGEPSGNTIYF. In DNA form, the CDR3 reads TGTGCCAGCAGCGTAGCGGGGGAACCCTCTGGAAACACCATATATTTT.